The entry below describes one T cell receptor (beta chain). This record belongs to a study of T cells after yellow fever vaccination. On the study more broadly: Fractions of low cell number were prepared using SMART-Seq v4 Ultra Low Input. Study results and caveats: Abundant clonotypes from the bulk population could have been carried over as contaminants into FACS-sorted repertoires.

J lost 5 bases, V lost 3 bases, and 10 bases had no gene match. Germline V CDR1 and CDR2: LGHNA, YSLEER. This CDR3 spans 16 amino acids. They built TCR cDNA with 5'RACE template switching, a step that put in a universal primer site and UMIs. Using its own MiXCR run on the 5' RACE reads, TCRdb lists one record per CDR3 protein. The sample has fewer than 100,000 distinct CDR3 sequences, about 8.8% seen once. V is TRBV4-3 and J is TRBJ2-1; 7 bases fit TRBD1. The specimen comprised CD8+ T cells not binding an NS4B(214-222) dextramer, sorted from PBMCs, sampled less than 16 days after the first yellow fever vaccination. This clonotype was obtained from a man younger than 35 who received the YFV17D yellow fever vaccine. The CDR3 coding sequence is TGCGCCAGCAGCCACCTTACGTACAGGGGCCACAATGAGCAGTTCTTC. Translation: CASSHLTYRGHNEQFF.